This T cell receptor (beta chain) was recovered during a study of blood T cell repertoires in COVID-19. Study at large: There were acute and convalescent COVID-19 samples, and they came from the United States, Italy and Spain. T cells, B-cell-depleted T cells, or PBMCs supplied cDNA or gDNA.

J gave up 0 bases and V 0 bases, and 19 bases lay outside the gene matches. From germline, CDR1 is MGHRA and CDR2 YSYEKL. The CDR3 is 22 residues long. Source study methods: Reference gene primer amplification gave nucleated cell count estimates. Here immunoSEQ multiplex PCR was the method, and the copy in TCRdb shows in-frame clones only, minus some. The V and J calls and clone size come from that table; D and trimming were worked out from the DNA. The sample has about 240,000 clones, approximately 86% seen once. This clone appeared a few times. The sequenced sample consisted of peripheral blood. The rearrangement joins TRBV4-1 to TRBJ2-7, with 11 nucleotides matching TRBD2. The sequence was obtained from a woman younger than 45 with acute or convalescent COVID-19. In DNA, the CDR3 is TGCGCCAGCAGCCAAGAAAAAGAATCCACCCGACTAGCGGGGAGGAGCTCCTACGAGCAGTACTTC. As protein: CASSQEKESTRLAGRSSYEQYF.